This T cell receptor beta chain derives from a study of OX40 agonist ivuxolimab in advanced cancers. This table comes from immunoSEQ multiplex PCR, and its TCRdb copy is limited to in-frame clones, with some not included. The sample lists tens of thousands of clones, 70% to 90% seen once, with 0.75% to 1% in the top ten. V was clipped by 10 bases and J by 4 bases, with 16 bases between them. Germline V gene lookup returns CDR1 KGHSH and CDR2 LQKENI. CDR3 length: 14 residues. Study-level points and caveats: CD8+ T cells averaged more expanded clones than CD4+.

This clone was detected once. The antigen is undetermined. The receptor comes from an adult with an advanced solid tumor such as melanoma, head and neck, liver or kidney cancer. The sample here was CD4+ or CD8+ T cells sorted from blood, taken in a trial of the OX40 agonist ivuxolimab. The gene calls are TRBV18 and TRBJ2-2, with D possibly being TRBD1 (6 bases). CDR3 in DNA: TGTGCCACCAGACAGGCTGTTCTCACCGGGGAGCTGTTTTTT. It translates to CATRQAVLTGELFF.